Listed here are 29 T cell receptor beta chains from one sample, sequenced in a study of T cells after somatic rescue of genetic block. Method: immunoSEQ multiplex PCR; TCRdb's copy keeps in-frame clones and lacks some. The sample includes tens of thousands of clones, around 96% of them seen just once. Sequenced input: peripheral blood mononuclear cells (PBMCs). The receptors were sampled from a child less than two years old.

V gene TRBV19 combines with J gene TRBJ2-1, with D unresolved. The ends were cut back, 5 bases at V and 10 bases at J, with 15 bases in the middle. This CDR3 has 13 residues. From germline, CDR1 is LNHDA and CDR2 SQIVND (reference sequence). The CDR3 protein is CASSRGRSYEQFF. The CDR3, as DNA: TGTGCCAGTAGTCGTGGTCGCAGTTACGAGCAGTTCTTC.

This clone was recorded a few times. The chain has TRBV5-1 and TRBJ2-7; D perhaps matches TRBD2 (6 bases). Deletions cut 0 bases from V and 5 bases from J, with 15 bases between. Germline V gives CDR1 SGHRS, CDR2 YFSETQ. The CDR3 loop spans 15 amino acids. CDR3 nucleotides: TGCGCCAGCAGCTTGGTCGCGGGATATAACCACGAGCAGTACTTC. Its translation is CASSLVAGYNHEQYF. The variable domain in full, with the rest retrieved from reference TRBV5-1 and TRBJ2-7, is KAGVTQTPRYLIKTRGQQVTLSCSPISGHRSVSWYQQTPGQGLQFLFEYFSETQRNKGNFPGRFSGRQFSNSRSEMNVSTLELGDSALYLCASSLVAGYNHEQYFGPGTRLTVT.

The chain has TRBV28 and TRBJ1-5; D is unresolved. Germline CDR1 reads MDHEN; CDR2 reads SYDVKM. The CDR3 sequence is 11 residues long. Trimming stripped 7 bases from V and 1 base from J, with 2 bases between. The CDR3 region is CASNSNQPQHF. CDR3 DNA sequence: TGTGCCAGCAACAGCAATCAGCCCCAGCATTTT.

The V gene is TRBV23-1, the J gene TRBJ1-2; D possibly corresponds to TRBD1 (5 bases). TRBV23-1 is classed as an ORF, of uncertain function. CDR3 length: 14 amino acids. V lost 2 bases, J lost 7 bases, and 14 bases lay in between. Written as DNA, the CDR3 is TGCGCCAGCAGTCAAATACTCAGGGACTCTGGCTACACCTTC. It encodes CASSQILRDSGYTF.

The V gene is TRBV27, the J gene TRBJ2-7; 7 nucleotides line up with TRBD1. Germline V gives CDR1 MNHEY, CDR2 SMNVEV (reference sequence). The CDR3 sequence is 14 residues long. After removal of 3 bases from V and 0 bases from J, the junction contained 2 bases not matched to a gene. CDR3 sequence (DNA): TGTGCCAGCAGTTTCGGGACAGTCTCCTACGAGCAGTACTTC. Protein: CASSFGTVSYEQYF.

This chain joins TRBV18 and TRBJ2-5, with 11 bases matching TRBD2. Trimming removed 2 bases from V and 5 bases from J; junction bases left unmatched: 1. There are 14 residues in the CDR3. Germline CDR1 and CDR2: KGHSH and LQKENI. The CDR3 sequence: CASSPASGRETQYF. CDR3 bases: TGTGCCAGCTCACCAGCTAGCGGGAGGGAGACCCAGTACTTC.

The J gene is TRBJ2-7, the V gene TRBV7-2, with TRBD2 identical over 9 bases. The CDR3 length is 17 residues. The V segment lost 5 bases and the J segment 0 bases; nucleotides outside the gene matches: 11. Germline CDR1 reads SGHTA; CDR2 reads FQGNSA. The CDR3, as DNA: TGTGCCAGCAGCCTACGAGGCGGGAGGGTGAACTCCTACGAGCAGTACTTC. Amino acid sequence: CASSLRGGRVNSYEQYF.

The chain links TRBV7-2 to TRBJ2-7; D unresolved. This CDR3 is 13 amino acids long. Germline CDR1 reads SGHTA; CDR2 reads FQGNSA. Trimming removed 5 bases at V and 4 bases at J, with 12 bases between. CDR3 coding DNA: TGTGCCAGCAGCCCAACTCCGCTGTACGAGCAGTACTTC. Encoded protein: CASSPTPLYEQYF. The entire variable domain, with the rest obtained from reference TRBV7-2 and TRBJ2-7, is as follows: GAGVSQSPSNKVTEKGKDVELRCDPISGHTALYWYRQSLGQGLEFLIYFQGNSAPDKSGLPSDRFSAERTGGSVSTLTIQRTQQEDSAVYLCASSPTPLYEQYFGPGTRLTVT.

The rearrangement links TRBV5-1 to TRBJ1-4, with a possible D match to TRBD1 (6 bases). The CDR3 spans 14 residues. Germline V gene sequence: CDR1 SGHRS, CDR2 YFSETQ. The ends were cut back, 1 base at V and 4 bases at J, with 8 bases in the middle. CDR3 nucleotide sequence: TGCGCCAGCAGCTTGAGGACAGATAATGAAAAACTGTTTTTT. This gives the protein CASSLRTDNEKLFF. Using reference TRBV5-1 and TRBJ1-4 for the parts outside the CDR3, the full variable domain is KAGVTQTPRYLIKTRGQQVTLSCSPISGHRSVSWYQQTPGQGLQFLFEYFSETQRNKGNFPGRFSGRQFSNSRSEMNVSTLELGDSALYLCASSLRTDNEKLFFGSGTQLSVL.

The rearrangement links TRBV6-5 to TRBJ2-7, with 11 bases that match TRBD2. This CDR3 is 15 amino acids long. After removal of 0 bases from V and 2 bases from J, the junction contained 0 bases not matched to a gene. Germline-derived CDR1 and CDR2 are MNHEY and SVGAGI. This CDR3 reads CASSYSTSGTYEQYF. The CDR3 nucleotides read TGTGCCAGCAGTTACTCGACTAGCGGGACCTACGAGCAGTACTTC.

The chain combines TRBV7-2 with TRBJ2-7; 8 positions match TRBD2. CDR3 length: 15 residues. Germline assignment: CDR1 SGHTA and CDR2 FQGNSA. The V segment lost 5 bases and the J segment 4 bases; nucleotides outside the gene matches: 10. The CDR3 DNA is TGTGCCAGCAGCCTGGGACTAGGACTGAATTACGAGCAGTACTTC. Its translation: CASSLGLGLNYEQYF.

The chain combines TRBV19 with TRBJ1-5; the match to TRBD1 covers 11 bases. The CDR3 is made up of 17 amino acids. After removal of 5 bases from V and 6 bases from J, the junction contained 12 bases not matched to a gene. Germline CDR1 LNHDA, CDR2 SQIVND (reference sequence). Here the CDR3 reads CASSLTPSDRGPQPQHF. The CDR3 DNA sequence: TGTGCCAGTAGTCTCACACCCTCGGACAGGGGGCCTCAGCCCCAGCATTTT.

The rearrangement joins TRBV10-2 to TRBJ1-6, with 7 positions matching TRBD1. From germline, CDR1 is WSHSY and CDR2 SAAADI. CDR3 length: 17 amino acids. Unmatched junction bases numbered 14, after V lost 6 bases and J lost 6 bases. Here the CDR3 DNA reads TGCGCCAGCAGAGGAACTCATATAAGGGGGCTTAATTCACCCCTCCACTTT. The encoded protein is CASRGTHIRGLNSPLHF.

In regard to this clone: This sample includes further DNA sequences coding for the same CDR3. V is TRBV19 and J is TRBJ2-7, with D hard to call. From germline, CDR1 is LNHDA and CDR2 SQIVND (reference sequence). The CDR3 is made up of 14 amino acids. Trimming removed 5 bases at V and 2 bases at J, with 13 bases between. This chain's CDR3 is CASSAPGKTYEQYF. The CDR3 region has the DNA TGTGCCAGTAGTGCCCCTGGGAAAACCTACGAGCAGTACTTC.

The chain links TRBV6-5 to TRBJ1-2; perhaps TRBD1 as D (5 bases). Germline lookup yields CDR1 MNHEY and CDR2 SVGAGI. Trimming took 0 bases from V and 4 from J, leaving 9 bases between them. This CDR3 region has 14 residues. CDR3: CASSYSSGLYGYTF. DNA of the CDR3: TGTGCCAGCAGTTACTCTTCAGGGCTCTATGGCTACACCTTC.

The rearrangement uses TRBV6-1 and TRBJ1-2, with D perhaps TRBD1 (5 bases). Germline assignment: CDR1 MNHNS and CDR2 SASEGT. V lost 0 bases to trimming and J lost 11 bases, with 16 bases between them. The CDR3 length is 14 residues. The CDR3, as DNA: TGTGCCAGCAGTGAAGCCAGGGCAGCCCACTTTTACACCTTC. It is translated as CASSEARAAHFYTF.

V and J are TRBV4-2 and TRBJ2-7; TRBD1 is a possible D gene (6 bases). The V gene's germline CDR1 is LGHNA and CDR2 YNFKEQ. This CDR3 is built from 12 residues. V dropped 4 bases and J dropped 7 bases, with 11 bases sitting between them. CDR3 bases: TGTGCCAGCAGCCTATCCACAGGGGAGCAGTACTTC. Translated, it gives CASSLSTGEQYF.

The chain links TRBV7-2 to TRBJ2-7; the D gene is possibly TRBD1 (6 bases). Trimming removed 3 bases from V and 2 bases from J, with 14 bases in between. The CDR3 totals 15 residues. Germline V gives CDR1 SGHTA, CDR2 FQGNSA. The CDR3 protein is CASSFNVGHTYEQYF. The DNA of the CDR3 is TGTGCCAGCAGCTTTAATGTGGGACACACCTACGAGCAGTACTTC.

V usage is TRBV27 and J usage is TRBJ1-5, with D unresolved. This CDR3 contains 15 residues. V was pared by 5 bases and J by 0 bases, with 11 bases between. From germline, CDR1 is MNHEY and CDR2 SMNVEV (reference sequence). CDR3 amino acids: CASSPRANSNQPQHF. In DNA form, the CDR3 reads TGTGCCAGCAGTCCCCGGGCCAATAGCAATCAGCCCCAGCATTTT.

The chain recombines TRBV27 with TRBJ2-7; no clear D. V lost 4 bases to trimming and J lost 2 bases, with 9 bases between them. This CDR3 comprises 13 residues. Germline assignment: CDR1 MNHEY and CDR2 SMNVEV (reference sequence). The chain's CDR3 is CASSCRETYEQYF. CDR3 nucleotide sequence: TGTGCCAGCAGTTGTCGCGAAACCTACGAGCAGTACTTC.

DNA for the CDR3: TGTGCCAGTAGTATAAATGGGAGCCCCACCGGGGAGCTGTTTTTT. This translates into CASSINGSPTGELFF. V gene TRBV19 combines with J gene TRBJ2-2, with TRBD2 as a possible D gene (5 bases). The CDR3 is 15 residues long. V was cut by 2 bases and J by 4 bases, with 11 bases left in between. Germline CDR1 and CDR2: LNHDA and SQIVND (reference sequence).

J is TRBJ2-2 and V is TRBV27; D ambiguous. V lost 4 bases, J lost 0 bases, and 6 bases lay in between. The CDR3 runs to 14 residues. Looked up from germline, CDR1 is MNHEY and CDR2 is SMNVEV (reference sequence). The CDR3 reads CASSYQANTGELFF. CDR3 DNA: TGTGCCAGCAGTTATCAGGCGAACACCGGGGAGCTGTTTTTT.

The V and J genes are TRBV7-9 and TRBJ1-2, with D unresolved. Between the trimmed V and J ends, which lost 6 bases and 0 bases, there was a span of 2 bases. The CDR3 contains 11 residues. Germline assignment: CDR1 SEHNR and CDR2 FQNEAQ (reference sequence). This CDR3 is CASSSNYGYTF. The CDR3 nucleotides are TGTGCCAGCAGTTCTAACTATGGCTACACCTTC.

CDR3 sequence: CASSLRRKGHTEAFF. The CDR3 DNA is TGTGCCAGCAGCTTGAGGAGGAAAGGGCACACTGAAGCTTTCTTT. The chain joins TRBV5-6 to TRBJ1-1, with D unclear. V dropped 1 base and J dropped 3 bases, with 13 bases sitting between them. Germline-derived CDR1 and CDR2 are SGHDT and YYEEEE. The length of the CDR3 is 15 residues.

In DNA form, the CDR3 reads TGTGCCAGCAGTTCCCTGGGCAGGGGCTACGAGCAGTACTTC. Translating it yields CASSSLGRGYEQYF. This chain connects TRBV28 to TRBJ2-7; TRBD1 might be the D (6 bases). This CDR3 comprises 14 residues. Per germline, CDR1 MDHEN and CDR2 SYDVKM. Between the trimmed V and J ends, which lost 4 bases and 3 bases, there was a span of 13 bases. Drawing the rest from reference TRBV28 and TRBJ2-7, the complete variable domain is DVKVTQSSRYLVKRTGEKVFLECVQDMDHENMFWYRQDPGLGLRLIYFSYDVKMKEKGDIPEGYSVSREKKERFSLILESASTNQTSMYLCASSSLGRGYEQYFGPGTRLTVT.

DNA for the CDR3: TGTGCCAGCAGCGGACACGGGACAGGGCCCGTAAGCTCCTACAATGAGCAGTTCTTC. It codes for CASSGHGTGPVSSYNEQFF. This rearrangement joins TRBV9 to TRBJ2-1; 9 positions match TRBD1. Unmatched junction bases numbered 13, after V lost 3 bases and J lost 0 bases. The CDR3 contains 19 residues. From germline, CDR1 is SGDLS and CDR2 YYNGEE.

To note about this clone: Germline and junction disagree at one end, which may indicate a read error. The chain employs TRBV9 and TRBJ2-3; TRBD2 is a possible D gene (7 bases). CDR3 length: 15 residues. Germline V CDR1 and CDR2: SGDLS, YYNGEE. This CDR3 is CASSVGGAPTDTQYF. In nucleotides, the CDR3 is TGTGCCAGCAGTGTAGGGGGGGCCCCCACAGATACGCAGTATTTT.

The rearrangement joins TRBV28 to TRBJ2-3; TRBD2 agrees at 11 bases. V was pared by 3 bases and J by 1 base, with 6 bases of the junction left unmatched. The CDR3 has 17 amino acids. Germline values: CDR1 MDHEN, CDR2 SYDVKM. CDR3: CASSLFRLAGRTDTQYF. CDR3 DNA: TGTGCCAGCAGTTTGTTTCGACTAGCGGGACGCACAGATACGCAGTATTTT.

V is TRBV7-8 and J is TRBJ2-1, with D hard to call. This CDR3 has 13 amino acids. The V and J ends lost 3 bases and 4 bases respectively, with 7 bases between them. Germline CDR1 and CDR2: SGHVS and FQNEAQ. CDR3 DNA sequence: TGTGCCAGCAGCTTTGACTGGTACAATGAGCAGTTCTTC. It yields the protein CASSFDWYNEQFF.